A selection of T cell receptor beta chains follows, all from one sample in a study of breast tumors, draining lymph nodes, adjacent tissues. TCRdb reprocessed the multiplex PCR reads with MiXCR, giving one entry per CDR3 protein. This sample has a few hundred thousand distinct CDR3 sequences, with 34% found just once. Sequencing used axillary lymph node tissue. These receptors all come from a female donor with breast cancer. Some clones in this sample may be carry-over from other donors' samples. Each CDR3 is given without its conserved first and last residue. Fields, in order: V gene, CDR3 protein.

TRBV2 | ASTVQREGHEQY
TRBV6-5 | ASKPAGREGQY
TRBV19 | ASSIAGGHEQY
TRBV5-1 | ASSKDRTNTGELF
TRBV7-9 | ASSFYICSATSTGGSEQF
TRBV19 | ASRVQGASSPLH
TRBV7-7 | ASSLGTGAHTLTDTQY
TRBV11-3 | ASSLSRPTSNQPQH
TRBV10-3 | AIKADDQPQH
TRBV12-3/TRBV12-4 | ASSRDRGREKLF